This T cell receptor (beta chain) was sequenced in a study of CD8 T cells in Susac syndrome. The J segment lost 5 bases and the V segment lost 1 base, leaving 11 bases of the junction unmatched. In germline, CDR1 is KGHSH, CDR2 LQKENI. The CDR3 is 17 amino acids. With random hexamers, 0.5 to 1 ug RNA was reverse transcribed. The TCR beta CDR3 was amplified by immunoSEQ multiplex PCR across 54 Vbeta, 13 Jbeta. TCRdb re-analysed the immunoSEQ multiplex PCR reads in MiXCR, keeping a single row per CDR3 protein. The sample holds about 190,000 distinct CDR3 sequences, around nine tenths seen once. The receptor comes from a human donor with Susac syndrome. V is TRBV18 and J is TRBJ2-7; 10 nucleotides align to TRBD2. Specimen: CD4+ T cells from PBMCs. The CDR3 sequence: CASSPLSGRANIDEQYF. The CDR3 DNA follows: TGTGCCAGCTCACCACTCAGCGGGAGGGCCAATATCGACGAGCAGTACTTC.